Listed below are T cell receptor beta chains from one sample, sequenced in a study of CD8+ T cells in alopecia areata. Clones were read by immunoSEQ multiplex PCR, and TCRdb kept only the in-frame ones, dropping some. The sample holds around 36,000 clones, around half seen once. The sample taken for sequencing was CD4+ Tregs sorted from blood. The receptor source for this set is a human donor with alopecia areata. The CDR3 runs from the conserved cysteine through the conserved F or W. Where a row states a size, it is once, few, many or the class of an expanded clone; other rows omit it.

>TRBJ1-1|-|TRBV7-9
CASSLEGGNTEAFF
>TRBJ2-7|-|TRBV9
CASSYPGGEQYF
>TRBJ1-4|-|TRBV7-2
CASSPRGEKLFF
>TRBJ1-2|-|TRBV4-1
CASRVSPVQRQTGYTF
>TRBJ1-1|-|TRBV9
CASSVDGRGEAFF
>TRBJ2-1|-|TRBV5-1
CASSLTSGRDNEQFF
>TRBJ2-7|-|TRBV18
CASSRAGGLEQYF
>TRBJ1-4|-|TRBV19
CASSPGQTTNEKLFF
>TRBJ1-2|-|TRBV27
CASRHPTGGYTF
>TRBJ1-3|-|TRBV7-2
CASSPAESNTIYF
>TRBJ2-7|-|TRBV27
CASTGAGSYEQYF
>TRBJ2-1|-|TRBV28
CATSRGSSSVF
>TRBJ2-3|few|TRBV7-2
CASSLGQYTDTQYF
>TRBJ1-5|-|TRBV7-9
CASSLGPGFNQPQHF
>TRBJ1-5|-|TRBV2
CASSDQGASNQPQHF